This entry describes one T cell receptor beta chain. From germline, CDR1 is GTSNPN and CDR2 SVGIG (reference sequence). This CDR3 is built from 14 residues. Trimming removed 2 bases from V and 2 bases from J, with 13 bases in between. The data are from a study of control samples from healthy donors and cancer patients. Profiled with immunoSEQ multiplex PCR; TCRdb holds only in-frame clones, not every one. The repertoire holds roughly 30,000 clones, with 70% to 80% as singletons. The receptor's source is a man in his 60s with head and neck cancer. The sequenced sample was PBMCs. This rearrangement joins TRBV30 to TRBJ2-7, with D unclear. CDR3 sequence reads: CAWSTSGAAYEQYF. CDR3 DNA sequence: TGTGCCTGGAGTACCTCGGGCGCAGCCTACGAGCAGTACTTC.